The T cell receptor (beta chain) under discussion was sequenced for a study of cytomegalovirus exposure and HLA in healthy donors. Broader study findings: Roughly 170 TCR beta chains were listed as cytomegalovirus-associated. A later analysis linked a missense DCLRE1C variant to TCR beta V- and J-gene trimming. A later analysis by the authors found several of the most significant clusters apparently linked to common viral pathogens.

The PCR made use of 60 Vbeta and 13 Jbeta primers. Using immunoSEQ multiplex PCR, the repertoire was profiled, and TCRdb retains in-frame clones only, with some absent. The sample carries around 110,000 clones, more than 60% recorded once. In its sample, this clone was seen a few times. The antigen is unknown. The CDR3 extends over 13 amino acids. V was trimmed by 7 bases and J by 1 base, leaving 13 bases between them. Germline values: CDR1 SQVTM, CDR2 ANQGSEA. This TCR came from a man aged 60-69 years in good health and CMV-seronegative. The chain is built from TRBV29-1 and TRBJ1-1; possible D gene TRBD1, 5 bases. Sequenced sample: PBMCs. The CDR3 reads CSGRGGGNTEAFF. The CDR3 nucleotides are TGCAGCGGGAGGGGAGGAGGGAACACTGAAGCTTTCTTT.